The 2 T cell receptor beta chains below all came from one sample that was sequenced in a study of OX40 agonist ivuxolimab in advanced cancers. Profiled with immunoSEQ multiplex PCR; TCRdb holds only in-frame clones, not every one. The sample lists 80,000 to 95,000 clones; roughly 88% were seen once. The sequencing here drew on CD4+ or CD8+ T cells sorted from blood, taken in a trial of the OX40 agonist ivuxolimab. Source of these receptors: an adult with an advanced solid tumor such as melanoma, head and neck, liver or kidney cancer.

The V gene is TRBV7-6, the J gene TRBJ2-7, with a tentative D call TRBD1 (6 bases). The CDR3 is 13 amino acids. CDR1 is SGHVS and CDR2 is FNYEAQ in the germline V gene. V dropped 5 bases and J dropped 5 bases, with 13 bases sitting between them. CDR3 loop: CASSIRTADEQYF. CDR3 DNA sequence: TGTGCCAGCAGCATCAGGACAGCCGACGAGCAGTACTTC.

The rearrangement joins TRBV29-1 to TRBJ2-1; D remains unclear. The germline V and J ends were trimmed by 4 bases and 4 bases, with 8 bases remaining between them. Germline lookup yields CDR1 SQVTM and CDR2 ANQGSEA. The CDR3 is 12 amino acids. CDR3 amino acids: CSVAHDYNEQFF. DNA of the CDR3: TGCAGCGTTGCGCATGATTACAATGAGCAGTTCTTC.